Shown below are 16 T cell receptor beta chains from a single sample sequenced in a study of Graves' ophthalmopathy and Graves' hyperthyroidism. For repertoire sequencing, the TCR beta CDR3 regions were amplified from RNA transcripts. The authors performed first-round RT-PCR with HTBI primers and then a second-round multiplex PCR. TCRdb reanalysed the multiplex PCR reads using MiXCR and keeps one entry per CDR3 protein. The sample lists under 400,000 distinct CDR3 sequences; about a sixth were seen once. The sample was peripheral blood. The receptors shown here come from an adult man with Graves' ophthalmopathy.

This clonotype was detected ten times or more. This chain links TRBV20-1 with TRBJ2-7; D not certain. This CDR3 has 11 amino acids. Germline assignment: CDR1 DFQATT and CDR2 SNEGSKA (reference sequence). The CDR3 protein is CSAMTGYEQYF. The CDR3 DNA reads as TGCAGCGCGATGACTGGTTACGAGCAGTACTTC.

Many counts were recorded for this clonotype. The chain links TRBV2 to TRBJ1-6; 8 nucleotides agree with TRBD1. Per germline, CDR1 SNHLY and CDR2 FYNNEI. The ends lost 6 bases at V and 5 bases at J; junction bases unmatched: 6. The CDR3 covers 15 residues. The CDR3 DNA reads TGTGCCAGCAGCGCCGGGACAGGCCATAATTCACCCCTCCACTTT. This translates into CASSAGTGHNSPLHF.

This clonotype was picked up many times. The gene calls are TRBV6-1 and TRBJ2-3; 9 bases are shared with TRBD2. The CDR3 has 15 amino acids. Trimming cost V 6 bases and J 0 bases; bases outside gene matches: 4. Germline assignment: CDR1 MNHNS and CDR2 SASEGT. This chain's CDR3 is CASRRLAASTDTQYF. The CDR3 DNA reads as TGTGCCAGCAGAAGACTAGCGGCCAGCACAGATACGCAGTATTTT.

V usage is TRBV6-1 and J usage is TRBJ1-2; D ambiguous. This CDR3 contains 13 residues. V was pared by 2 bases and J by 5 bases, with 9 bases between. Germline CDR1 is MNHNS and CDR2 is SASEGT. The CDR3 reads CASSELSRYGYTF. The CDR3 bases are TGTGCCAGCAGTGAACTTTCCAGATATGGCTACACCTTC.

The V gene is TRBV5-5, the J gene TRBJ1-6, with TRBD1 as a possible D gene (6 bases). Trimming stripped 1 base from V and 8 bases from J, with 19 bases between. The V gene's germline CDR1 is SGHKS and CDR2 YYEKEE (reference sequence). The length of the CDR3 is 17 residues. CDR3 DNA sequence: TGTGCCAGCAGCTTGTTCGTCGCCGGGACACTCTATTCACCCCTCCACTTT. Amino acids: CASSLFVAGTLYSPLHF.

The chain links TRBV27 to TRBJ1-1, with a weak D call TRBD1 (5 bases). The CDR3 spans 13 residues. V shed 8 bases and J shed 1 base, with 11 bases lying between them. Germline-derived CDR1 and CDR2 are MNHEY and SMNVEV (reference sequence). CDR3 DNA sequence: TGTGCCAGCCTGTGGAGGGGGAACACTGAAGCTTTCTTT. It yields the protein CASLWRGNTEAFF.

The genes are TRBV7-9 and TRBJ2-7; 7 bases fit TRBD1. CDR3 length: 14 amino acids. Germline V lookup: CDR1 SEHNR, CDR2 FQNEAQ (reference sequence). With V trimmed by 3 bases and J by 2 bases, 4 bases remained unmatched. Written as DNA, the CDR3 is TGTGCCAGCAGCTTTAACGACAGGGCCTACGAGCAGTACTTC. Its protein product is CASSFNDRAYEQYF.

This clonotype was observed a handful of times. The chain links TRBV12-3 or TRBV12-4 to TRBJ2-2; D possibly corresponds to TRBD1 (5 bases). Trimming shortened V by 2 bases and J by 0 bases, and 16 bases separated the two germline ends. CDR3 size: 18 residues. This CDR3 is CASSLRLGRRTNTGELFF. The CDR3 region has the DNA TGTGCCAGCAGTTTAAGGCTGGGGCGACGGACGAACACCGGGGAGCTGTTTTTT.

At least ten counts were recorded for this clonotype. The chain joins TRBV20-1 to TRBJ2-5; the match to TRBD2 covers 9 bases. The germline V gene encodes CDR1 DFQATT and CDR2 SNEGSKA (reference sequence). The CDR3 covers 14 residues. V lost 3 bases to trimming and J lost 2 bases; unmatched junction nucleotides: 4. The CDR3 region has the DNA TGCAGTGCTAGGGCTAGCGGGATTCAAGAGACCCAGTACTTC. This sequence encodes CSARASGIQETQYF.

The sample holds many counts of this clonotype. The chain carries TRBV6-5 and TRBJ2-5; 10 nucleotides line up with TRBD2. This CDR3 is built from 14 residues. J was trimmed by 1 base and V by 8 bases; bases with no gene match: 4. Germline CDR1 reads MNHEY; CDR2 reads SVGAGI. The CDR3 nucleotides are TGTGCCAGCCTACTAGCGGGGTCCCAAGAGACCCAGTACTTC. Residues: CASLLAGSQETQYF.

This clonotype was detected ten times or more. The CDR3 region has the DNA TGTGCCAGCAGGGCAGCGGGGGGCGAAGCCTACGAGCAGTACTTC. It encodes CASRAAGGEAYEQYF. The chain is built from TRBV28 and TRBJ2-7, with 9 positions matching TRBD2. Germline V lookup: CDR1 MDHEN, CDR2 SYDVKM. The CDR3 spans 15 residues. With 6 bases clipped from V and 2 bases from J, the junction kept 8 bases outside the gene matches.

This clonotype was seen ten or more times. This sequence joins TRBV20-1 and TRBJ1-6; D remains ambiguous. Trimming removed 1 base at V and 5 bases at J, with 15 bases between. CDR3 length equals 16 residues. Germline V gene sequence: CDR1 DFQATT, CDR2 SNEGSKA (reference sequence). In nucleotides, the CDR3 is TGCAGTGCTAGAGGAGTCGGGAAAAAGGATAATTCACCCCTCCACTTT. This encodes CSARGVGKKDNSPLHF.

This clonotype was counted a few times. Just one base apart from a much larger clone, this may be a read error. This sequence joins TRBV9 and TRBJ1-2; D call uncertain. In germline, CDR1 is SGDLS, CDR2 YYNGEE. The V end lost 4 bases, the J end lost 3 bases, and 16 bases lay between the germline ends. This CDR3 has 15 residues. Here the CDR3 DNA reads TGTGCCAGCAGCCCCCGGCTAACGGGCTACTATGGCTACACCTTC. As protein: CASSPRLTGYYGYTF.

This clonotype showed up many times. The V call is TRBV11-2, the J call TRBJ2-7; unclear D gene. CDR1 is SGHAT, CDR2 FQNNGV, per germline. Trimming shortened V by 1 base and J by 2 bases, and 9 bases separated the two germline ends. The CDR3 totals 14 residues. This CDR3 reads CASSLGVGAYEQYF. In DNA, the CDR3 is TGTGCCAGCAGCTTAGGGGTAGGAGCCTACGAGCAGTACTTC.

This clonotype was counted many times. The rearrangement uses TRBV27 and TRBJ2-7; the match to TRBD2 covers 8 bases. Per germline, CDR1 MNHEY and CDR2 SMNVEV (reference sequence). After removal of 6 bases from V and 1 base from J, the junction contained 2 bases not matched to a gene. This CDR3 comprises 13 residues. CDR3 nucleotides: TGTGCCAGCAGACTAGCGGCATCCTACGAGCAGTACTTC. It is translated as CASRLAASYEQYF.

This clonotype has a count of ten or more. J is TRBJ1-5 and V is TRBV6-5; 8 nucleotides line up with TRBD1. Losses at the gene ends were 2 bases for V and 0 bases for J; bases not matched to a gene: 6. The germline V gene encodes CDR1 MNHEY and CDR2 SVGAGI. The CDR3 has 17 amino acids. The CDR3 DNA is TGTGCCAGCAGTTACGGCGACAGGGGTTATAGCAATCAGCCCCAGCATTTT. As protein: CASSYGDRGYSNQPQHF.